This T cell receptor (beta chain) was captured in a study of lymphopenia after photon versus proton radiotherapy. Study results and limitations: Proton therapy kept repertoires fairly stable, unlike photons, which gained effector/memory cells. Larger post-nadir TCR diversity loss correlated inversely with survival in deceased patients.

About this clone: The target antigen is unknown.

V was clipped by 4 bases and J by 0 bases; unmatched bases: 6. The CDR3 has 15 residues. CDR1 and CDR2 (germline): MDHEN, SYDVKM. TCRdb's table, derived via immunoSEQ multiplex PCR, lists solely in-frame clones and lacks some. This sample yields about 37,000 clones, of which under 90% are seen a single time; under 3.5% belongs to the top ten. The material sequenced was peripheral blood, taken from a patient treated with photon-based radiotherapy. The sequence derives from a man aged 45-65 years with gastric cancer. The rearrangement links TRBV28 to TRBJ2-7; TRBD1 matches at 7 bases. The CDR3 loop is CASSSASGGSYEQYF. For the CDR3, the DNA is TGTGCCAGCAGTTCCGCTTCAGGGGGCTCCTACGAGCAGTACTTC. Variable domain in full (rest from reference TRBV28 and TRBJ2-7): DVKVTQSSRYLVKRTGEKVFLECVQDMDHENMFWYRQDPGLGLRLIYFSYDVKMKEKGDIPEGYSVSREKKERFSLILESASTNQTSMYLCASSSASGGSYEQYFGPGTRLTVT.